This T cell receptor (beta chain) originates from a study of T cell repertoires in cytomegalovirus infection. MiXCR, applied by TCRdb to the reads, yields one record per CDR3 protein. The sample comprises more than 650,000 distinct CDR3 sequences, 35% to 40% of which are singletons, and 2.5% to 3% rests with the top ten. CDR1 and CDR2 (germline): MNHNY, SVGAGI (reference sequence). The V end was cut by 2 bases, the J end by 4 bases, with 17 bases between. CDR3 length: 16 amino acids. The sequence derives from a human donor in good health (CMV status not recorded). Some clones in this sample may be carry-over from other donors' samples. Material: PBMCs. V is TRBV6-6 and J is TRBJ2-5, with a tentative D call TRBD2 (6 bases). CDR3: CASSYPLAWGRETQYF. CDR3 DNA sequence: TGTGCCAGCAGTTACCCGCTAGCGTGGGGGAGAGAGACCCAGTACTTC.